This T cell receptor (beta chain) was identified in a study of T-cell reconstitution after alpha-beta-depleted transplantation in children. Findings and caveats of the study: About two months after transplant, alpha-beta T cells reportedly came from several hundred expanded graft clones. Newly generated T cells supplied most T-cell counts and diversity one year post-transplant.

As to this clonotype: Its cognate antigen is unknown.

V lost 1 base and J 6 bases, leaving 10 bases between the germline ends. CDR1 is DFQATT and CDR2 is SNEGSKA in the germline V gene (reference sequence). The CDR3 covers 13 residues. As it was prepared, the TCRbeta library received unique molecular identifiers. One entry per CDR3 protein results from TCRdb running MiXCR on the PCR reads. Of about 240,000 distinct CDR3 sequences detected, more than 20% appear once; the ten largest clones hold more than 2%. This sequence joins TRBV20-1 and TRBJ1-5; D unclear. The sequence derives from a girl aged 2 to 10 with Fanconi anemia, due to receive a stem cell transplant. The sequencing here drew on PBMCs, taken before TCRalphabeta/CD19-depleted stem cell transplant. The CDR3 sequence is CSARGRGGQPQHF. CDR3 sequence (DNA): TGCAGTGCTAGAGGTCGTGGAGGTCAGCCCCAGCATTTT.